Following are 10 T cell receptor beta chains from one sample sequenced in a study of blood T cell repertoires in COVID-19. The data were produced by immunoSEQ multiplex PCR, yet TCRdb's version contains in-frame clones alone and is incomplete. The sample holds around 68,000 clones; roughly 80% are singletons and the top ten take about 16%. The sample was peripheral blood. These TCRs come from a man older than 75 with active COVID-19.

The gene calls are TRBV30 and TRBJ2-3, with 10 bases lining up with TRBD2. V was pared by 4 bases and J by 0 bases, with 7 bases of the junction left unmatched. The germline V gene encodes CDR1 GTSNPN and CDR2 SVGIG (reference sequence). The CDR3 has 16 amino acids. This chain's CDR3 is CAWNWLAGVSTDTQYF. The CDR3 nucleotides are TGTGCCTGGAATTGGCTAGCGGGAGTTAGCACAGATACGCAGTATTTT.

The rearrangement uses TRBV6-5 and TRBJ1-4; no reliable D call. V shed 6 bases and J shed 9 bases, with 17 bases lying between them. From germline, CDR1 is MNHEY and CDR2 SVGAGI. This CDR3 has 14 residues. CDR3 loop: CASRAGYELKKLFF. The CDR3 DNA is TGTGCCAGCAGAGCGGGGTATGAGCTGAAAAAACTGTTTTTT.

The V and J genes are TRBV5-8 and TRBJ2-3; D perhaps matches TRBD1 (6 bases). The CDR3 length is 18 residues. Germline CDR1 reads SGHTS; CDR2 reads YDEGEE. V lost 3 bases to trimming and J lost 0 bases, with 20 bases between them. The CDR3 protein is CASSSRGTIKTSTDTQYF. CDR3 DNA: TGTGCCAGCAGCTCCAGAGGGACAATCAAGACTAGCACAGATACGCAGTATTTT.

The chain links TRBV11-2 to TRBJ1-5, with unresolved D. CDR1 and CDR2 from the germline V gene are SGHAT and FQNNGV. The ends were cut back, 0 bases at V and 2 bases at J, with 8 bases in the middle. The CDR3 is 15 residues long. CDR3 region: CASSLDVGGNQPQHF. CDR3 sequence (DNA): TGTGCCAGCAGCTTAGATGTGGGAGGCAATCAGCCCCAGCATTTT.

The chain joins TRBV7-2 to TRBJ2-5; tentative D call: TRBD1 (6 bases). Germline V lookup: CDR1 SGHTA, CDR2 FQGNSA. The CDR3 totals 16 residues. V was shortened by 5 bases and J by 2 bases, with 18 bases between the two germline ends. As DNA, the CDR3 is TGTGCCAGCAGCAGAACAGGGCGGGTTCGGCAAGAGACCCAGTACTTC. The encoded protein is CASSRTGRVRQETQYF.

This chain joins TRBV6-5 and TRBJ2-7; possibly TRBD2 for D (6 bases). V lost 2 bases to trimming and J lost 5 bases, with 16 bases between them. The length of the CDR3 is 15 residues. Germline assignment: CDR1 MNHEY and CDR2 SVGAGI. The DNA of the CDR3 is TGTGCCAGCAGTTACGAGGCGGGAAGGTCCCACGAGCAGTACTTC. Translation: CASSYEAGRSHEQYF.

The V and J genes are TRBV2 and TRBJ1-2; D is unclear. This CDR3 spans 14 amino acids. V lost 3 bases to trimming and J lost 2 bases, with 10 bases between them. Germline lookup yields CDR1 SNHLY and CDR2 FYNNEI. CDR3 amino acids: CASSDQTGNYGYTF. In DNA, the CDR3 is TGTGCCAGCAGTGATCAGACGGGGAACTATGGCTACACCTTC.

This clone was seen more than once but under ten times. This rearrangement joins TRBV6-5 to TRBJ2-7; 12 bases fit TRBD1. There are 13 residues in the CDR3. V shed 10 bases, J shed 5 bases, and the junction held 6 bases outside the gene matches. In germline, CDR1 is MNHEY, CDR2 SVGAGI. CDR3 residues: CAIWDRGLDEQYF. The CDR3 DNA is TGTGCCATCTGGGACAGGGGGCTGGACGAGCAGTACTTC.

A single count supports this clone. The rearrangement joins TRBV11-3 to TRBJ1-1; D is uncertain. The CDR3 is 13 residues long. The V end was cut by 3 bases, the J end by 6 bases, with 11 bases between. The germline V gene has CDR1 SGHNT and CDR2 YENEEA. For the CDR3, the DNA is TGTGCCAGCAGCTTCCGGGGTAGTCCTGAAGCTTTCTTT. This sequence encodes CASSFRGSPEAFF.

The chain recombines TRBV7-2 with TRBJ1-5; D is unclear. CDR1 is SGHTA, CDR2 FQGNSA, per germline. Trimming took 0 bases from V and 1 from J, leaving 10 bases between them. The CDR3 is made up of 16 amino acids. The CDR3 spells CASSLAPPGSNQPQHF. The CDR3 region has the DNA TGTGCCAGCAGCTTAGCCCCCCCGGGAAGCAATCAGCCCCAGCATTTT.